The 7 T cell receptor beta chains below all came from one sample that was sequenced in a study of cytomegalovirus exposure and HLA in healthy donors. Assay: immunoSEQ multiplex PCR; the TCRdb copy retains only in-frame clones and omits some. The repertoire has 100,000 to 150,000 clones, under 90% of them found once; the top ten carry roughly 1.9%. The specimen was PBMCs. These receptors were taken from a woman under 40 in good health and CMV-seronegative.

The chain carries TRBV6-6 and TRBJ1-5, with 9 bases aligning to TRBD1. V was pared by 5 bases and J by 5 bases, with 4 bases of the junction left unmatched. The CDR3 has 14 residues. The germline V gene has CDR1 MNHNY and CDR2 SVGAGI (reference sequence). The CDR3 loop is CASSTRTGDQPQHF. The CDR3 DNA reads TGTGCCAGCAGTACTCGGACAGGGGATCAGCCCCAGCATTTT.

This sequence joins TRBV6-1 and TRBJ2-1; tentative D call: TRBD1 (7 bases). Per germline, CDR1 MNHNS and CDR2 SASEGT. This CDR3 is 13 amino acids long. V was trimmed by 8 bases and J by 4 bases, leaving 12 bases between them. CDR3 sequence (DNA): TGTGCCAGCCTCAGGGGGGTGTACAATGAGCAGTTCTTC. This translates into CASLRGVYNEQFF.

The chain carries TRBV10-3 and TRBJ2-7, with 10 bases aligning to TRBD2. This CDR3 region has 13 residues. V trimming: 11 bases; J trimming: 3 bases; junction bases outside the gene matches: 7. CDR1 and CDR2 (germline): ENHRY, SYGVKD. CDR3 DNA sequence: TGTGCCTCAACTAGCGGGGAGCACTACGAGCAGTACTTC. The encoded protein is CASTSGEHYEQYF.

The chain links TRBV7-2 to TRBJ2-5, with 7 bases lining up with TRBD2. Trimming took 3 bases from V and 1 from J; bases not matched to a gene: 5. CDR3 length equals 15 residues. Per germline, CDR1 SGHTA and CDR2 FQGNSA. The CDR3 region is CASSFFQRGQETQYF. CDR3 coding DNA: TGTGCCAGCAGCTTTTTCCAGCGGGGCCAAGAGACCCAGTACTTC.

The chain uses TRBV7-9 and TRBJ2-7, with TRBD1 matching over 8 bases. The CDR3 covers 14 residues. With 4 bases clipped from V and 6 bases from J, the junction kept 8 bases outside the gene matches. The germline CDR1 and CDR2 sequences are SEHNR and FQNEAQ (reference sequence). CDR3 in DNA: TGTGCCAGCAGCTCGACAGGGGCGGCAGGCGAGCAGTACTTC. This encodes CASSSTGAAGEQYF.

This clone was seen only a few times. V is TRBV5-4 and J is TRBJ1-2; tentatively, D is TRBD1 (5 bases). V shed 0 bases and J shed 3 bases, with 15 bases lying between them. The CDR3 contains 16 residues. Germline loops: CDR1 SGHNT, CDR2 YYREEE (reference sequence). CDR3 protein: CASSLEQASYHYGYTF. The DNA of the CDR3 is TGTGCCAGCAGCTTGGAACAGGCCTCATATCACTATGGCTACACCTTC.

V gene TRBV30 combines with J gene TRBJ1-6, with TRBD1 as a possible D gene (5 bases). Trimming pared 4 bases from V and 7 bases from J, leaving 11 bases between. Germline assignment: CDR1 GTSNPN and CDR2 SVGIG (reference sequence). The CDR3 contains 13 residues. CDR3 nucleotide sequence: TGTGCCTGGATGGCTGGGGGGAATTCACCCCTCCACTTT. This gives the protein CAWMAGGNSPLHF. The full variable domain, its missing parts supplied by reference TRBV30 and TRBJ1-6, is SQTIHQWPATLVQPVGSPLSLECTVEGTSNPNLYWYRQAAGRGLQLLFYSVGIGQISSEVPQNLSASRPQDRQFILSSKKLLLSDSGFYLCAWMAGGNSPLHFGNGTRLTVT.